This TCR beta chain comes out of a study of T cell responses to AZD1222 COVID-19 vaccine (dated by TCRdb to the early 2020s). For the wider study: AZD1222 recipients given second doses at about 4 weeks or at about 12 weeks were pooled, since spike-specific TCR depth and breadth were not found to differ between the two schedules. TCR sequencing covered 230 to 250 trial participants: 207 given two doses of AZD1222 and approximately 26 given two doses of MenACWY control vaccine. Enrollment into the trials was organized by age into subgroups of 18-55, 56-69 and 70-plus years, and those subgroups contained approximately 150, 30 and 60 TCR-sequenced participants, respectively. What the work shows at the level of the full study, not this receptor alone: Most participants were white British and females outnumbered males, and the authors suggested that clonal diversity may have been underestimated. A significant rise in spike-specific TCR breadth and depth was observed after two AZD1222 doses relative to day 0 and relative to MenACWY recipients. Because no day 14 peak-response samples were available, the repertoires could be characterized only after the peak T cell response. Epitopes outside the regions mutated in the B.1.351 and B.1.1.7 variants were reportedly recognized by nearly half of the unique spike-specific TCRs. In the small 56-69-year group, the increase in depth fell short of significance, most likely because of low power. Conclusions about previously exposed vaccinees are limited because only six or seven AZD1222 recipients were SARS-CoV-2 seropositive at baseline. Vaccine-associated CD4 TCRs spanned the whole spike protein, with dominant responses in regions 160-218 and 743-854.

The CDR3 regions of human TCRbeta chains were analyzed by immunosequencing. The authors processed their data as follows. TCRs in the repertoires were compared against a reference library of SARS-CoV-2-specific TCRs that had been generated with the MIRA antigen-specificity platform. Breadth was defined as the fraction of unique TCRs that were SARS-CoV-2-associated, and depth was defined as the fraction of total T cells that were SARS-CoV-2-associated. Using the MIRA data, each spike-specific TCR was mapped to the spike region that the TCR reacts to and placed in a CD4 or CD8 class. Log10-transformed breadth and depth values were compared by one-way ANOVA with Sidak's multiple comparisons tests. This is the immuneACCESS table as TCRdb keeps it, with only in-frame sequences that have V and J called. A part of the clones is gone; compared with another copy, unresolved V genes explain less than half, and the rest is unexplained. For V, J and clone size, that table is used; D and trimming come from the DNA. In this sample the table shows 120,000 or so clones, roughly nine tenths of which occur a single time. The ten largest clones take up approximately 3.4% of the sample.

Interpreted using the paper, the time point label stands for: baseline before first vaccination. Vaccinee samples came from UK trials COV001 and COV002, including a single-blind randomized controlled phase 2/3 trial of AZD1222 (ChAdOx1 nCoV-19) in healthy adults. For TCRbeta chain sequencing, PBMC samples from trial participants were taken at day 0 and at day 28 after the second dose. With respect to this clone: The antigen this receptor binds is unknown. It has no much larger one-base neighbor in the sample; base qualities were not kept.

CDR1 and CDR2 are drawn from the germline V gene: SGHRS, YFSETQ. From cysteine to phenylalanine, the CDR3 is 15 amino acids long. CDR3 DNA is the only sequence kept; it has 45 bases, read in frame from the first base. Between the V and J ends, shortened by 4 bases and 0 bases respectively, the junction contains 11 bases. The input for sequencing was peripheral blood, taken on day 0 of AZD1222 vaccination. The chain joins TRBV5-1 to TRBJ1-5, with the D gene too uncertain to name. This TCR was recovered from an adult in good health. CDR3 loop: CASSERRNSNQPQHF. In nucleotides, the sequence is TGCGCCAGCAGCGAACGGAGAAATAGCAATCAGCCCCAGCATTTT.